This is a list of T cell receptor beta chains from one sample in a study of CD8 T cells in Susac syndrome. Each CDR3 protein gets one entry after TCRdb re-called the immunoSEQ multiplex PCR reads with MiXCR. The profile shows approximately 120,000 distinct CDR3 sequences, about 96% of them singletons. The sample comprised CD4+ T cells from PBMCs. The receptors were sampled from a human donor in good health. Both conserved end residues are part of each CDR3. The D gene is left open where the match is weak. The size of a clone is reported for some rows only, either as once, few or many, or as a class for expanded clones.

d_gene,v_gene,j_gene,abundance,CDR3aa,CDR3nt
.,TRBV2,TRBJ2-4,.,CASSESDGRVAIQYF,TGTGCCAGCAGTGAATCCGACGGCAGGGTGGCCATTCAGTACTTC
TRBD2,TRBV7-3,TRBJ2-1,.,CASSFDSGSWNEQFF,TGTGCCAGCAGCTTCGATAGCGGGAGTTGGAATGAGCAGTTCTTC
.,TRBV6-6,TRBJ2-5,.,CASSFGAGGQETQYF,TGTGCCAGCAGTTTTGGGGCCGGTGGGCAAGAGACCCAGTACTTC
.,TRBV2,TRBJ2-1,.,CASSALEIIDEQFF,TGTGCCAGCAGTGCACTAGAAATTATCGATGAGCAGTTCTTC
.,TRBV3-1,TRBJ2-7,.,CASSQDPEVQYF,TGTGCCAGCAGCCAAGATCCCGAGGTGCAGTACTTC
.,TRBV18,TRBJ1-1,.,CASSPLIDTEAFF,TGTGCCAGCTCACCGCTTATCGACACTGAAGCTTTCTTT
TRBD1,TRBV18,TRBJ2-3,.,CASSAGTGPTDTQYF,TGTGCCAGCTCAGCCGGGACAGGCCCCACAGATACGCAGTATTTT
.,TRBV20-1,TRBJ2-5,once,CSARAGIGGRPQETQYF,TGCAGTGCTAGAGCGGGAATTGGGGGTCGGCCACAAGAGACCCAGTACTTC
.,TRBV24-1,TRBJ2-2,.,CATSDVSGNTGELFF,TGTGCCACCAGTGATGTTAGCGGGAACACCGGGGAGCTGTTTTTT
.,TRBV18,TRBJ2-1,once,CASRESSYNEQFF,TGTGCCAGCCGGGAAAGCTCCTACAATGAGCAGTTCTTC